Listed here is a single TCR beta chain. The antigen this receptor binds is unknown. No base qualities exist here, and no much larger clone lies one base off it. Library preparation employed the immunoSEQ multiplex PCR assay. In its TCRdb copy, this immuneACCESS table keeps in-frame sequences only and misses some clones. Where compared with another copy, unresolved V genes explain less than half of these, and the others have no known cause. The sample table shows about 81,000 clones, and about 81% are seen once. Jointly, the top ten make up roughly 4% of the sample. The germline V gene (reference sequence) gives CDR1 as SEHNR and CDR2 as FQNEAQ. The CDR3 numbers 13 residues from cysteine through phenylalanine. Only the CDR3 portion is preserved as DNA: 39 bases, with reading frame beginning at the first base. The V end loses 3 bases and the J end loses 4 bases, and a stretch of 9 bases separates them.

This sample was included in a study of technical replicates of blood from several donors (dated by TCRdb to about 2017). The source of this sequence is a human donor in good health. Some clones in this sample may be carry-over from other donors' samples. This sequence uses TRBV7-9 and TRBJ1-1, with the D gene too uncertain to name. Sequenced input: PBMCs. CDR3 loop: CASSFGGLTEAFF. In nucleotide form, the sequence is TGTGCCAGCAGCTTTGGAGGGCTCACTGAAGCTTTCTTT.